These 4 T cell receptor beta chains originate from one sample sequenced in a study of cytomegalovirus exposure and HLA in healthy donors. Use of 60 Vbeta and 13 Jbeta primers characterized the PCR. Clones were read by immunoSEQ multiplex PCR, and TCRdb kept only the in-frame ones, dropping some. The table has about 150,000 clones, roughly 72% seen once. The sequenced sample consisted of PBMCs. These receptor sequences come from a young man in good health and CMV-seronegative.

The gene calls are TRBV5-4 and TRBJ1-6; 9 bases fit TRBD1. This CDR3 has 14 amino acids. Germline values: CDR1 SGHNT, CDR2 YYREEE (reference sequence). V trimming: 4 bases; J trimming: 9 bases; junction bases outside the gene matches: 5. In nucleotides, the CDR3 is TGTGCCAGCAGCACCGACAGGGGGGGTTCACCCCTCCACTTT. Translation gives CASSTDRGGSPLHF.

The chain couples TRBV6-1 to TRBJ1-6; 7 nucleotides agree with TRBD1. With V trimmed by 6 bases and J by 7 bases, 3 bases remained unmatched. CDR1 and CDR2 (germline): MNHNS, SASEGT. This CDR3 region has 13 residues. DNA for the CDR3: TGTGCCAGCAGGAAGGGACAGAATTCACCCCTCCACTTT. It yields the protein CASRKGQNSPLHF.

The chain is built from TRBV6-1 and TRBJ1-2, with 10 nucleotides matching TRBD1. This CDR3 is 14 amino acids long. J gave up 8 bases and V 9 bases, and 12 bases lay outside the gene matches. Germline V gene data show CDR1 as MNHNS and CDR2 as SASEGT. The CDR3: CASGTGVIAGGYTF. CDR3 bases: TGTGCCAGTGGGACAGGGGTAATTGCGGGAGGCTACACCTTC.

DNA of the CDR3: TGTGCCAGCAGCTTATGGGAGAAACAAGAGACCCAGTACTTC. Translating gives CASSLWEKQETQYF. The rearrangement links TRBV5-5 to TRBJ2-5, with TRBD2 as a possible D gene (5 bases). Germline V gene lookup returns CDR1 SGHKS and CDR2 YYEKEE (reference sequence). The CDR3 spans 14 residues. The ends were cut back, 2 bases at V and 2 bases at J, with 10 bases in the middle.